The present TCR beta chain was sequenced within a study of human T cells and chemical hapten exposure. Study background: Upper-back patch tests with 0.01% DPC were read at 6 days.

Specified time point: pre-sensitization, week 0. Stated treatment: therapeutic diphenylcyclopropenone sensitization with weekly scalp DPC. The study's library attached unique molecular identifiers to single cDNA molecules. From the RACE reads, TCRdb called clonotypes with MiXCR, one entry per CDR3 protein. Of about 180,000 distinct CDR3 sequences in the sample, roughly 30% were seen once. Study-wide results and caveats: Expanded TCR counts at PT1 went up together with patch test score, a positive correlation.

Germline V CDR1 and CDR2: LGHDT, YNNKEL (reference sequence). The V gene lost 3 bases and the J gene lost 1 base, with 13 bases spanning the gap. The CDR3 runs to 16 residues. Points on this clonotype: Antigen specificity is unknown.

This specimen was whole blood, taken in connection with sensitization to the hapten diphenylcyclopropenone (DPC). The V gene is TRBV3-1, the J gene TRBJ1-3, with D possibly being TRBD1 (5 bases). This sequence was found in a woman aged 25 to 45 with alopecia areata. Some clones in this sample may be carry-over from other donors' samples. In DNA form, the CDR3 reads TGTGCCAGCAGCCACCAGGGTTCCCTTTCTGGAAACACCATATATTTT. Translation: CASSHQGSLSGNTIYF.